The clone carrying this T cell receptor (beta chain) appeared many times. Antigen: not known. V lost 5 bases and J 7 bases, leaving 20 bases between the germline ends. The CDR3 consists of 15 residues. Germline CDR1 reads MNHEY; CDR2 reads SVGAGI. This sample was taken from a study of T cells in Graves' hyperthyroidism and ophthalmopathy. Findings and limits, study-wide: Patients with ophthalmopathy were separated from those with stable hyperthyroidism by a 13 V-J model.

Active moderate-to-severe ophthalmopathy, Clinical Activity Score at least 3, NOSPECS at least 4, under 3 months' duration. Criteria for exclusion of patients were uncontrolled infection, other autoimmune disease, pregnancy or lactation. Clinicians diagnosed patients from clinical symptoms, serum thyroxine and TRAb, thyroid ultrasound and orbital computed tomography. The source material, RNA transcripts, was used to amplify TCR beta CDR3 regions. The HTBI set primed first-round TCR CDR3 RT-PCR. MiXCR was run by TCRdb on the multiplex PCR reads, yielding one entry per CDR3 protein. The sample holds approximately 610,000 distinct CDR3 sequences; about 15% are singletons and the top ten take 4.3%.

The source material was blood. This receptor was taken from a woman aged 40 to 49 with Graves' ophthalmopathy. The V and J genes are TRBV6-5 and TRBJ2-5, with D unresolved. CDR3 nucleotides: TGTGCCAGCAGTCCTCGGGCGTCTGGAGAAGGGACCCAGTACTTC. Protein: CASSPRASGEGTQYF.